This paragraph covers one T cell receptor (beta chain) sequence. The antigen remains undetermined. Primed by a sample-barcoded 5' primer and a J-beta primer mix, a second PCR proceeded for 7 to 11 cycles. TCRdb redid the calling of the 5' RACE reads with MiXCR, one entry per CDR3 protein. The sample has roughly 1.5 million distinct CDR3 sequences, 35% to 45% seen once; the top ten hold roughly 3.7%. Germline assignment: CDR1 MNHEY and CDR2 SVGAGI. The CDR3 is 13 amino acids. Trimming took off 6 bases at V and 4 bases at J, with 12 bases between the two ends. Investigators took 8 to 10 milliliters of peripheral blood from every donor. This specimen comes from a study of blood T cells in healthy people across ages. As for the study in general: Per two T cells, about one barcoded beta molecule was captured through template switching.

Points from the study as a whole: Because donor CMV status was unknown, expanded clonotype changes were possibly confounded. Getting older went along with TCR beta diversity per million T cells dropping roughly linearly.

Sequencing was performed on blood. The receptor's source is a young woman in good health. The rearrangement links TRBV6-5 to TRBJ1-2; possibly TRBD1 for D (5 bases). The CDR3 region is CASRARRGYGYTF. Written as DNA, the CDR3 is TGTGCCAGCAGGGCGCGAAGGGGCTATGGCTACACCTTC.